One T cell receptor (beta chain) is described in this entry. Original handling: Reference gene primer amplification yielded estimated nucleated cell counts. Only in-frame clones appear in the TCRdb table, and some are missing; sequencing was by immunoSEQ multiplex PCR. V and J calls plus clone size are reproduced from that table; the DNA served to infer D and trimming. The table records approximately 280,000 clones, 85% of them present only once. These data are taken from a study of blood T cell repertoires in COVID-19. Whole-study context: The United States, Italy and Spain were the sources of the acute and convalescent COVID-19 samples.

This CDR3 region has 13 residues. Germline V gene data show CDR1 as SEHNR and CDR2 as FQNEAQ (reference sequence). The ends were cut back, 8 bases at V and 6 bases at J, with 16 bases in the middle. This sequence was found in a woman aged 45-65 years who had recovered from COVID-19. The specimen sequenced was PBMCs or T cells enriched from blood (not recorded which). The chain is built from TRBV7-9 and TRBJ1-1, with D tentatively TRBD1 (5 bases). The CDR3 is CASGVRAGAEAFF. The CDR3 region has the DNA TGTGCCAGCGGAGTCCGGGCGGGGGCTGAAGCTTTCTTT.